These 2 T cell receptor beta chains were all obtained from the same sample, sequenced in a study of T cell responses to AZD1222 COVID-19 vaccine. Repertoires were generated with immunoSEQ multiplex PCR, while TCRdb's copy carries only in-frame clones and drops some. Of 160,000 or so clones in the sample, about 87% were seen once. This specimen consisted of peripheral blood, obtained 28 days after the second AZD1222 dose. Receptors originate from an adult who received the AZD1222 COVID-19 vaccine.

The V and J genes are TRBV4-2 and TRBJ2-7; no firm D call. The CDR3 runs to 14 residues. The V gene's germline CDR1 is LGHNA and CDR2 YNFKEQ. V was shortened by 1 base and J by 2 bases, with 9 bases between the two germline ends. CDR3 sequence (DNA): TGTGCCAGCAGCCAAGGAACTGGGACCTACGAGCAGTACTTC. Residues: CASSQGTGTYEQYF.

This clone was counted only a few times. V and J are TRBV15 and TRBJ2-1; 8 positions match TRBD1. V gave up 0 bases and J gave up 8 bases; unmatched junction bases: 15. Germline CDR1 and CDR2: LNHNV and YYDKDF (reference sequence). The CDR3 runs 18 residues. CDR3 protein: CATSREGTTGGWQYEQFF. The CDR3 DNA reads as TGTGCCACCAGCAGAGAGGGGACCACAGGGGGTTGGCAATATGAGCAGTTCTTC.